Described below is a single T cell receptor beta chain sequence and its context. Its antigen is undetermined. The data belong to a study of tissue T cells after allogeneic stem cell transplantation. The study, taken as a whole, reports: Across patients, clones rarely overlapped, yet motif clusters were shared tissue-specifically.

The CDR3 is 18 amino acids. Germline loops: CDR1 MNHEY, CDR2 SVGEGT. Trimming shortened V by 6 bases and J by 0 bases, and 21 bases separated the two germline ends. The table came from immunoSEQ multiplex PCR; TCRdb's copy has only in-frame clones and leaves some out. The table lists about 43,000 clones, roughly 90% of them singletons. The sequenced sample was blood, obtained before transplantation. The sequence came from a woman aged 35-75 years who later had graft-versus-host disease after an allogeneic stem cell transplant. This rearrangement joins TRBV6-2 or TRBV6-3 to TRBJ2-4; no firm D call. DNA for the CDR3: TGTGCCAGCAGCGCCGCCCATACAAGCTGGGGAGCCAAAAACATTCAGTACTTC. It specifies CASSAAHTSWGAKNIQYF.